These 8 T cell receptor beta chains originate from one sample sequenced in a study of blood T cell repertoires in COVID-19 (dated by TCRdb to 2020 to 2021). Library method: the immunoSEQ multiplex PCR assay. Sourced from immuneACCESS, this table was stored by TCRdb with only in-frame sequences that have V and J called. A share of the clones is absent; for the studies checked, an unresolved V gene accounts for under half, and the remainder has no known explanation. The sample yields about 310,000 clones; approximately 89% were counted once. Roughly 7.1% of the sample comes from the top ten. Source material: peripheral blood. These receptors all stem from a woman aged 45-65 years who had recovered from COVID-19.

The genes are TRBV6-5 and TRBJ2-3; D is possibly TRBD1 (5 bases). The CDR3 spans 15 residues. CDR1 is MNHEY and CDR2 is SVGAGI in the germline V gene. Trimming took off 4 bases at V and 1 base at J, with 12 bases between the two ends. As DNA, the CDR3 is TGTGCCAGCAGTTCACCCCAGGGCGGCACAGATACGCAGTATTTT. This codes for CASSSPQGGTDTQYF.

A single count supports this clone. The genes are TRBV6-5 and TRBJ1-6; 7 bases agree with TRBD1. From germline, CDR1 is MNHEY and CDR2 SVGAGI. The CDR3 has 12 residues. The V gene end was trimmed by 8 bases and the J gene end by 10 bases; junction bases not matched to a gene: 5. In DNA form, the CDR3 reads TGTGCCAGCCGACAGGGAGAATCACCCCTCCACTTT. It translates to CASRQGESPLHF.

The chain joins TRBV19 to TRBJ2-5; 7 positions match TRBD2. The germline CDR1 and CDR2 sequences are LNHDA and SQIVND (reference sequence). The CDR3 contains 14 residues. The V gene end was trimmed by 5 bases and the J gene end by 5 bases; junction bases not matched to a gene: 8. The CDR3, as DNA: TGTGCCAGTAGTTCTCGACTAGCTGGGGAGACCCAGTACTTC. Amino acids: CASSSRLAGETQYF.

The V and J genes are TRBV4-3 and TRBJ1-5, with D uncertain. The CDR3 contains 15 residues. V was shortened by 1 base and J by 3 bases, with 10 bases between the two germline ends. Germline CDR1 is LGHNA and CDR2 is YSLEER. The DNA for the CDR3 is TGCGCCAGCAGCCAAGGGAGGGCAGTCAATCAGCCCCAGCATTTT. As protein: CASSQGRAVNQPQHF.

In its sample, this clone was seen many times. The chain recombines TRBV5-6 with TRBJ1-1; perhaps TRBD1 as D (5 bases). The CDR3 has 14 residues. V lost 4 bases and J lost 7, with 17 bases in between. Per the germline V gene, CDR1 is SGHDT and CDR2 is YYEEEE. As DNA, the CDR3 is TGTGCCAGCAGCCGATTTGACAGTGAAAGTGAAGCTTTCTTT. This codes for CASSRFDSESEAFF.

The chain links TRBV7-2 to TRBJ2-2; D is perhaps TRBD1 (6 bases). Germline V gives CDR1 SGHTA, CDR2 FQGNSA. The CDR3 has 14 residues. Trimming removed 5 bases from V and 1 base from J, with 8 bases in between. The CDR3 bases are TGTGCCAGCAGCCTGGGACAGAACACCGGGGAGCTGTTTTTT. Protein: CASSLGQNTGELFF.

This rearrangement joins TRBV28 to TRBJ2-2; no definite D call. The CDR3 runs to 14 residues. Germline V gene data show CDR1 as MDHEN and CDR2 as SYDVKM. Deletions cut 2 bases from V and 5 bases from J, with 9 bases between. CDR3 DNA: TGTGCCAGCAGTTTACCTATAAGAACCGGGGAGCTGTTTTTT. It specifies CASSLPIRTGELFF.

The V gene is TRBV7-3, the J gene TRBJ2-3; weak D call: TRBD2 (5 bases). The CDR3 extends over 15 amino acids. Germline lookup yields CDR1 SGHTA and CDR2 FQGTGA. Trimming removed 3 bases at V and 6 bases at J, with 16 bases between. The CDR3 loop is CASSFAGIASDTQYF. The DNA for the CDR3 is TGTGCCAGCAGCTTCGCCGGGATCGCGTCGGATACGCAGTATTTT.